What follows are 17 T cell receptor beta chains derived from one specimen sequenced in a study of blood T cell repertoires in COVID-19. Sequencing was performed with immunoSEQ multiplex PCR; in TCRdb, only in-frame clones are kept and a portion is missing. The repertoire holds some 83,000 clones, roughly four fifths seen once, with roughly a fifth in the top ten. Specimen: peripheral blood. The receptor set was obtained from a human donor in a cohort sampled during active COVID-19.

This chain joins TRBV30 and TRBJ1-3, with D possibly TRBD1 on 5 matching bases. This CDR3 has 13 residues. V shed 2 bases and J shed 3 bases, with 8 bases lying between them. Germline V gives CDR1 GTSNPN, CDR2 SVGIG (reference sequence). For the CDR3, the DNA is TGTGCCTGGAGTTTGGGACTTGGAAACACCATATATTTT. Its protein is CAWSLGLGNTIYF.

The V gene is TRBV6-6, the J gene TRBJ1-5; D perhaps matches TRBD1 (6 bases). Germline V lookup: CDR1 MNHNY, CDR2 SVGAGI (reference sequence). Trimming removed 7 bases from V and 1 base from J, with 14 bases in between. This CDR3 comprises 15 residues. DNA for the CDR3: TGTGCCAGCACCGATACAGGGAACAGCAATCAGCCCCAGCATTTT. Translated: CASTDTGNSNQPQHF.

CDR3 residues: CASSQGAGTQYF. Written as DNA, the CDR3 is TGTGCCAGCAGCCAGGGGGCCGGCACCCAGTACTTC. The chain couples TRBV3-1 (or the pseudogene TRBV3-2) to TRBJ2-5; TRBD1 might be the D (6 bases). Per germline, CDR1 LGHDT and CDR2 YNNKEL (reference sequence). V lost 3 bases and J 8 bases, leaving 10 bases between the germline ends. This CDR3 contains 12 residues.

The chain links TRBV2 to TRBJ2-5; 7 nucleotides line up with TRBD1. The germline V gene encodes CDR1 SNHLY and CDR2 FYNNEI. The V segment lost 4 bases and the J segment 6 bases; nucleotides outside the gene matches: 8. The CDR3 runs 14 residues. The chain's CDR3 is CASSGQGDRQTQYF. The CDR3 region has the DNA TGTGCCAGCAGTGGGCAGGGGGACCGTCAGACCCAGTACTTC.

The CDR3 loop reads CATRETGRYGYTF. Here the CDR3 DNA reads TGTGCCACAAGAGAGACAGGGCGGTATGGCTACACCTTC. The chain couples TRBV6-5 to TRBJ1-2; 7 positions agree with TRBD1. Per the germline V gene, CDR1 is MNHEY and CDR2 is SVGAGI. CDR3 length: 13 residues. V lost 10 bases to trimming and J lost 5 bases; unmatched junction nucleotides: 10.

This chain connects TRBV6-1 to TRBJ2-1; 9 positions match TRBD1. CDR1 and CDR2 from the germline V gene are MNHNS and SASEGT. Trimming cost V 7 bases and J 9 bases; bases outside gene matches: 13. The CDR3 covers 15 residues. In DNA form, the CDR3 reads TGTGCCAGCAACAGACAGGGGGTGGATCGTGGTGAGCAGTTCTTC. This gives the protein CASNRQGVDRGEQFF.

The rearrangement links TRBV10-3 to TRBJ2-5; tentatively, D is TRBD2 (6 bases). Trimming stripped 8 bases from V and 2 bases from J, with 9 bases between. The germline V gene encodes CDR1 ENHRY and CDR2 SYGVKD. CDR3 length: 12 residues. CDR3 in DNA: TGTGCCATCGGGGCGGGGCAAGAGACCCAGTACTTC. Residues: CAIGAGQETQYF.

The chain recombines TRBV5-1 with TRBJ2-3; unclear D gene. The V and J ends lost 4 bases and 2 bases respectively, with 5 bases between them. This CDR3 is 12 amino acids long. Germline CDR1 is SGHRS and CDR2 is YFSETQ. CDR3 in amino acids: CASSRVTDTQYF. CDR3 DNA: TGCGCCAGCAGCCGGGTCACAGATACGCAGTATTTT.

The CDR3 is CASSFGGTDTQYF. As DNA, the CDR3 is TGTGCCAGCAGTTTTGGGGGGACAGATACGCAGTATTTT. This chain uses TRBV28 with TRBJ2-3; possibly TRBD2 for D (6 bases). The length of the CDR3 is 13 residues. Germline-derived CDR1 and CDR2 are MDHEN and SYDVKM. The V end lost 3 bases, the J end lost 3 bases, and 7 bases lay between the germline ends.

This CDR3 reads CASSLVQASYEQYF. The CDR3 region has the DNA TGTGCCAGCAGCTTAGTCCAGGCATCCTACGAGCAGTACTTC. The chain links TRBV7-2 to TRBJ2-7; D not resolved. In germline, CDR1 is SGHTA, CDR2 FQGNSA. V was shortened by 1 base and J by 1 base, with 8 bases between the two germline ends. This CDR3 contains 14 residues.

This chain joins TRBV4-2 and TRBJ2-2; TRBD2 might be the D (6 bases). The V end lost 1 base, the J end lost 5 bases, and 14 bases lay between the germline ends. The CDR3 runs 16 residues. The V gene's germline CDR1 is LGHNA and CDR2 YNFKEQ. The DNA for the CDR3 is TGTGCCAGCAGCCAAGTAGGCGGGACTGGTACCGGGGAGCTGTTTTTT. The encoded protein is CASSQVGGTGTGELFF.

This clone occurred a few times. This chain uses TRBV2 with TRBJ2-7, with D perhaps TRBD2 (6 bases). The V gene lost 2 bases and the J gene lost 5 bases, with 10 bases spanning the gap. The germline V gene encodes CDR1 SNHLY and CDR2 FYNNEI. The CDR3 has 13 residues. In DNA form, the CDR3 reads TGTGCCAGCAGTGAATGGCCGGGAGACGAGCAGTACTTC. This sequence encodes CASSEWPGDEQYF.

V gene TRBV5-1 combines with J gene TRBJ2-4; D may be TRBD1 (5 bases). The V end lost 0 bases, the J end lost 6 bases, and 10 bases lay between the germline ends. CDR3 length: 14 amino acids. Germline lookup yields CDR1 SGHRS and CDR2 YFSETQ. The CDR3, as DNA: TGCGCCAGCAGCTTGGACCAGGGTGTAAACATTCAGTACTTC. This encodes CASSLDQGVNIQYF.

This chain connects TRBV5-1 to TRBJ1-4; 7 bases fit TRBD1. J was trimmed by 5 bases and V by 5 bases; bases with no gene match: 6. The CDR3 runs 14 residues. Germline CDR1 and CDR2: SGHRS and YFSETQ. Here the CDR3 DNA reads TGCGCCAGCAGTTTCACAGGGGCCAATGAAAAACTGTTTTTT. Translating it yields CASSFTGANEKLFF.

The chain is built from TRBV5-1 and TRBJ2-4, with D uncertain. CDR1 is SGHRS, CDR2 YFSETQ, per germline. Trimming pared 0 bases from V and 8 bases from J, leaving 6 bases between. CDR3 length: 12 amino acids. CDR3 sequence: CASSLGEDIQYF. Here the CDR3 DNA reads TGCGCCAGCAGCTTGGGAGAGGACATTCAGTACTTC. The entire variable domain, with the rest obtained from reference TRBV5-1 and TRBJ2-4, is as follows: KAGVTQTPRYLIKTRGQQVTLSCSPISGHRSVSWYQQTPGQGLQFLFEYFSETQRNKGNFPGRFSGRQFSNSRSEMNVSTLELGDSALYLCASSLGEDIQYFGAGTRLSVL.

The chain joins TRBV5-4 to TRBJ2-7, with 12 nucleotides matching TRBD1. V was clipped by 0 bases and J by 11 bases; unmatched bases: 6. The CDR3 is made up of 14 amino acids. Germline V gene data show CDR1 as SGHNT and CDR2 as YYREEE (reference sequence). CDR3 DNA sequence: TGTGCCAGCAGCTTGGACGGGACAGGGGGCCCTAAGTACTTC. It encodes CASSLDGTGGPKYF.

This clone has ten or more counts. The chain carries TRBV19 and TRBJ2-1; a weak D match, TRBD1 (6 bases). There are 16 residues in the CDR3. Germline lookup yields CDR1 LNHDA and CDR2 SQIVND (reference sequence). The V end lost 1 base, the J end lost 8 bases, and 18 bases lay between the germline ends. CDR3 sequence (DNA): TGTGCCAGTAGTATAGTTGATAACCCTAGGGGGTATGAGCAGTTCTTC. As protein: CASSIVDNPRGYEQFF. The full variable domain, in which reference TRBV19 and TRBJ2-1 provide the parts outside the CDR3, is DGGITQSPKYLFRKEGQNVTLSCEQNLNHDAMYWYRQDPGQGLRLIYYSQIVNDFQKGDIAEGYSVSREKKESFPLTVTSAQKNPTAFYLCASSIVDNPRGYEQFFGPGTRLTVL.